This T cell receptor (beta chain) emerged from a study of regulatory T cells in long-lasting Graves disease. Study details: Over 5 years on antithyroid drugs plus positive TSH receptor antibodies marked Graves' disease as persistent.

Time point indicated: persistent/refractory GD, antithyroid drugs over 5 years with positive TRAb. The TCR library was made from RNA that had been extracted from PBMCs in TRIzol. This clonotype has just a few counts. Its antigen is currently unknown. Study results and caveats: Persistent cases favored TRBV28, TRBJ1-2 and TRBJ2-5. Limited sample numbers may have lowered accuracy.

In germline, CDR1 is LGHDT, CDR2 YNNKEL (reference sequence). This CDR3 is 14 amino acids long. The ends were cut back, 0 bases at V and 8 bases at J, with 13 bases in the middle. Building of the TCR beta libraries involved iRepertoire HTBI primers and Arm-PCR of CDR3 regions. Original processing notes: The samples yielded about 63 TRBV and 14 TRBJ segments. TCRdb called the multiplex PCR reads again in MiXCR, with one record for every CDR3 protein. TCRdb, not the authors, supplied the V and J calls. The sample has around 430,000 distinct CDR3 sequences; under 25% are singletons. This sequence originates from a female donor with Graves disease. The sample here was peripheral blood mononuclear cells (PBMCs), taken when the disease was refractory, from a patient treated with antithyroid drugs. This chain joins TRBV3-1 and TRBJ1-2, with D perhaps matching TRBD1 (5 bases). CDR3 DNA: TGTGCCAGCAGCCAAGAAGACCGGGGCGGCGGCTACACCTTC. Translated: CASSQEDRGGGYTF.